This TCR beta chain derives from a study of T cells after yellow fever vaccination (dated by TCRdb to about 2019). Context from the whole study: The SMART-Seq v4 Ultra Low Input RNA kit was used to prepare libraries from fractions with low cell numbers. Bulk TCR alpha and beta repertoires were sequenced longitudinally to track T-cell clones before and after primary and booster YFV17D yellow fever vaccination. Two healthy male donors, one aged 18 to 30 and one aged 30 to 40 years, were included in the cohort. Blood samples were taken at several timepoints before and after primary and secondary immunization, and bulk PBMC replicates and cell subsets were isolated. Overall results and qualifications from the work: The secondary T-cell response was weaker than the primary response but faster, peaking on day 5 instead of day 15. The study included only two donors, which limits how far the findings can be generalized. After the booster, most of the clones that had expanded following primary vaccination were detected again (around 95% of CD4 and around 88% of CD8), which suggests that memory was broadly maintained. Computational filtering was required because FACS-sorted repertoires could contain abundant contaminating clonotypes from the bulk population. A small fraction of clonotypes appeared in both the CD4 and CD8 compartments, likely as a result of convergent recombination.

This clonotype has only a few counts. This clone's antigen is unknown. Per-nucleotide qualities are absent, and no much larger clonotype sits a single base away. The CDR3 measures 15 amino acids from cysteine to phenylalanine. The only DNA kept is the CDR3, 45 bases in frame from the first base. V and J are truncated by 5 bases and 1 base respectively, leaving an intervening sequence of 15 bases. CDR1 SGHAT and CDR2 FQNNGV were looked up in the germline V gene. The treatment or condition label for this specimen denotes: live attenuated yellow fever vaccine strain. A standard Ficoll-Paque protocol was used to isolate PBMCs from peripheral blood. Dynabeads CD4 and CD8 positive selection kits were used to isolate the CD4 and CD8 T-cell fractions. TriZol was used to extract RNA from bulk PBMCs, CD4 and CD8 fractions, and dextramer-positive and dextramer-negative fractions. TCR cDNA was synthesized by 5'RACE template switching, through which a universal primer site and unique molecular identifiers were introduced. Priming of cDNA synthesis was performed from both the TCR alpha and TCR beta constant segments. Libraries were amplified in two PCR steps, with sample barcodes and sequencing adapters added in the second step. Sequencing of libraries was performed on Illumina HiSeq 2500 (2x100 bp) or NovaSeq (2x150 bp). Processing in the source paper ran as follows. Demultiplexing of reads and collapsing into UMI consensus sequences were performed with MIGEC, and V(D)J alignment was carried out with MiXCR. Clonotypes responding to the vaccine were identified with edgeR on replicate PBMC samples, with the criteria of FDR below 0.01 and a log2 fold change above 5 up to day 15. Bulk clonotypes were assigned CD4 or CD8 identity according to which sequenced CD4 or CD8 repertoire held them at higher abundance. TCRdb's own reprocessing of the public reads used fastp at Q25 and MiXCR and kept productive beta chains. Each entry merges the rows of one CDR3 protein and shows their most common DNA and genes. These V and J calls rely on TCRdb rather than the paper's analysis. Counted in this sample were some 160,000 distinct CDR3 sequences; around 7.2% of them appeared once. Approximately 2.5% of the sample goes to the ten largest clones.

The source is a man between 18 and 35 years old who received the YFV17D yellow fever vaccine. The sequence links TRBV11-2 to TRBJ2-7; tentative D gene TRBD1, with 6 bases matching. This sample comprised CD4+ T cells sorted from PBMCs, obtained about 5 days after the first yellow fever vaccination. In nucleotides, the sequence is TGTGCCAGCAGCCAGAGCCGGGACACTTCCTACGAGCAGTACTTC. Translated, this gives CASSQSRDTSYEQYF.